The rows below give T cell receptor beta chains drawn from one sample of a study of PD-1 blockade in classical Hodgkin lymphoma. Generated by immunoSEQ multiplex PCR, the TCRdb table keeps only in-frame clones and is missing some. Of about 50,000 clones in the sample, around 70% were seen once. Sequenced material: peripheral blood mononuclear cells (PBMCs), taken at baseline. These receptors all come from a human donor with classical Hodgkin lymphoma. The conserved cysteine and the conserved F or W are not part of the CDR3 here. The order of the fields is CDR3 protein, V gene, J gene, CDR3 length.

cdr3_aa: ASSLLAGAADTQY; v_call: TRBV5-1; j_call: TRBJ2-3; cdr3_length: 13
cdr3_aa: ASSLRKGAWEKLF; v_call: TRBV7-9; j_call: TRBJ1-4; cdr3_length: 13
cdr3_aa: ASCSGQTYEQY; v_call: TRBV18; j_call: TRBJ2-7; cdr3_length: 11
cdr3_aa: ASSLANGIAGGNDNEQF; v_call: TRBV5-4; j_call: TRBJ2-1; cdr3_length: 17
cdr3_aa: SASVIGGYT; v_call: TRBV20-1; j_call: TRBJ1-2; cdr3_length: 9
cdr3_aa: ASSPGEKLF; v_call: TRBV7-9; j_call: TRBJ1-4; cdr3_length: 9
cdr3_aa: ASSPGTGVHEQY; v_call: TRBV7-9; j_call: TRBJ2-7; cdr3_length: 12
cdr3_aa: ASSQSPRTGYSNQPQH; v_call: TRBV23-1; j_call: TRBJ1-5; cdr3_length: 16
cdr3_aa: ASTSMDFGNTEAF; v_call: TRBV11-3; j_call: TRBJ1-1; cdr3_length: 13
cdr3_aa: ASSEQGSKQETQY; v_call: TRBV2; j_call: TRBJ2-5; cdr3_length: 13
cdr3_aa: ATGQTTGTQY; v_call: TRBV30; j_call: TRBJ2-5; cdr3_length: 10
cdr3_aa: ASSRSLTGKDYGYT; v_call: TRBV11-2; j_call: TRBJ1-2; cdr3_length: 14
cdr3_aa: ASSPLGGSYNEQF; v_call: TRBV5-4; j_call: TRBJ2-1; cdr3_length: 13
cdr3_aa: ASRETGDSPLH; v_call: TRBV10-2; j_call: TRBJ1-6; cdr3_length: 11
cdr3_aa: AWSLSGQYNQPQH; v_call: TRBV30; j_call: TRBJ1-5; cdr3_length: 13
cdr3_aa: ASSLGQIYGYT; v_call: TRBV5-1; j_call: TRBJ1-2; cdr3_length: 11
cdr3_aa: ASSYPGEPQH; v_call: TRBV6-5; j_call: TRBJ1-5; cdr3_length: 10
cdr3_aa: ASSVAGTVYGYT; v_call: TRBV9; j_call: TRBJ1-2; cdr3_length: 12
cdr3_aa: ASSLSGVNTGELF; v_call: TRBV19; j_call: TRBJ2-2; cdr3_length: 13
cdr3_aa: ASSREYEQY; v_call: TRBV5-4; j_call: TRBJ2-7; cdr3_length: 9
cdr3_aa: ASSTNAGQGWNEQY; v_call: TRBV5-1; j_call: TRBJ2-7; cdr3_length: 14
cdr3_aa: ASTTRGLDAETQY; v_call: TRBV7-8; j_call: TRBJ2-5; cdr3_length: 13
cdr3_aa: ASSFPDGRNEQF; v_call: TRBV6-6; j_call: TRBJ2-1; cdr3_length: 12
cdr3_aa: AWSVPPRGGIYNEQF; v_call: TRBV30; j_call: TRBJ2-1; cdr3_length: 15
cdr3_aa: ASSSDQGLSYGYT; v_call: TRBV5-5; j_call: TRBJ1-2; cdr3_length: 13
cdr3_aa: ASSLSGTGDRYGYT; v_call: TRBV7-6; j_call: TRBJ1-2; cdr3_length: 14
cdr3_aa: ASSLLGSYEQY; v_call: TRBV11-3; j_call: TRBJ2-7; cdr3_length: 11
cdr3_aa: ASSPGGGSSGANVLT; v_call: TRBV23-1; j_call: TRBJ2-6; cdr3_length: 15
cdr3_aa: ASSEETGSYNEQF; v_call: TRBV2; j_call: TRBJ2-1; cdr3_length: 13
cdr3_aa: ASSAQGLADYNEQF; v_call: TRBV6-4; j_call: TRBJ2-1; cdr3_length: 14
cdr3_aa: ASSYDRSYGYT; v_call: TRBV6-5; j_call: TRBJ1-2; cdr3_length: 11
cdr3_aa: ASSLPPGTPDAEAF; v_call: TRBV27; j_call: TRBJ1-1; cdr3_length: 14
cdr3_aa: ASSATGTSSYNEQF; v_call: TRBV7-7; j_call: TRBJ2-1; cdr3_length: 14
cdr3_aa: ASQLNGADIRETQY; v_call: TRBV5-1; j_call: TRBJ2-5; cdr3_length: 14
cdr3_aa: ASAQGNQPQH; v_call: TRBV25-1; j_call: TRBJ1-5; cdr3_length: 10
cdr3_aa: ASSPERGAVNTGELF; v_call: TRBV7-3; j_call: TRBJ2-2; cdr3_length: 15
cdr3_aa: ASSLTSRTGVTDTQY; v_call: TRBV7-8; j_call: TRBJ2-3; cdr3_length: 15
cdr3_aa: ASSPPSTGGHEQF; v_call: TRBV18; j_call: TRBJ2-1; cdr3_length: 13
cdr3_aa: ASSPHAENTEAF; v_call: TRBV5-1; j_call: TRBJ1-1; cdr3_length: 12
cdr3_aa: ASSYGVQGGQPQH; v_call: TRBV19; j_call: TRBJ1-5; cdr3_length: 13
cdr3_aa: ASSRQGKGSPLH; v_call: TRBV6-6; j_call: TRBJ1-6; cdr3_length: 12
cdr3_aa: ASSPQVDSYNEQF; v_call: TRBV7-6; j_call: TRBJ2-1; cdr3_length: 13
cdr3_aa: ASSPPNRADEQY; v_call: TRBV7-9; j_call: TRBJ2-7; cdr3_length: 12
cdr3_aa: SVPGPNTEAF; v_call: TRBV29-1; j_call: TRBJ1-1; cdr3_length: 10
cdr3_aa: ASSLSRTGNTGELF; v_call: TRBV28; j_call: TRBJ2-2; cdr3_length: 14
cdr3_aa: ASSESSRPPGELF; v_call: TRBV10-1; j_call: TRBJ2-2; cdr3_length: 13
cdr3_aa: ASRGTSADNEQF; v_call: TRBV6-5; j_call: TRBJ2-1; cdr3_length: 12